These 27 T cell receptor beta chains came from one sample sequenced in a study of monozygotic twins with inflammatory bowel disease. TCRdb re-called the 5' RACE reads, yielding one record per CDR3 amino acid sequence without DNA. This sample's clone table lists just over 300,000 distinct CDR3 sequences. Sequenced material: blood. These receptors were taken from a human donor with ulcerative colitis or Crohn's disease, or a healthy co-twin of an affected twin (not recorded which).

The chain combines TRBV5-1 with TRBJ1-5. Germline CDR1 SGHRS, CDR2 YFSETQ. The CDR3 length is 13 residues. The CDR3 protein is CASSLGQGQPQHF.

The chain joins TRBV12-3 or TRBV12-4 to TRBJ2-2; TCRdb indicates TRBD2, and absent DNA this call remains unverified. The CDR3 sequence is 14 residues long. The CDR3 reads CASTLPGDTGELFF.

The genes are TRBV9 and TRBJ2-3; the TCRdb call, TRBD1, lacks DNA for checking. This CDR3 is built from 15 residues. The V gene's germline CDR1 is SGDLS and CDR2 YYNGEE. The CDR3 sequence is CASSPRQINTDTQYF.

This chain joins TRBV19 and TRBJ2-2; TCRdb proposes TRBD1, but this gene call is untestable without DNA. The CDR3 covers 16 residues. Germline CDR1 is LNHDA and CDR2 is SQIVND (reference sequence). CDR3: CASSPPRGATTGELFF.

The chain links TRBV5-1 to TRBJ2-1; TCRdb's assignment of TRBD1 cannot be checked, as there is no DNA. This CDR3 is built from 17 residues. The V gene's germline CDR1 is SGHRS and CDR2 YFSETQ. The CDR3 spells CASSPPRTGRHDNEQFF.

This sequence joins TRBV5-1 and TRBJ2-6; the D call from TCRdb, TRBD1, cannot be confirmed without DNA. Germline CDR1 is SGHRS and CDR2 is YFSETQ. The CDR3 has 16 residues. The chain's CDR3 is CASSLTQGTGANVLTF.

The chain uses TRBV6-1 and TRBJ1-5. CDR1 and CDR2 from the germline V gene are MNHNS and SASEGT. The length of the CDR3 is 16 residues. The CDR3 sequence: CASSEWTLFGNQPQHF.

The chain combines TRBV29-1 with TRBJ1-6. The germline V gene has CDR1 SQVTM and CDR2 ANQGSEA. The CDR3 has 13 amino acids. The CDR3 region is CSAKTDYNSPLHF.

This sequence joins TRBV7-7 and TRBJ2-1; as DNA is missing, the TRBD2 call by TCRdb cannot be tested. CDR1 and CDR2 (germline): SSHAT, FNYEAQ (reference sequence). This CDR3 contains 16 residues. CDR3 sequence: CASSLATSGGYNEQFF.

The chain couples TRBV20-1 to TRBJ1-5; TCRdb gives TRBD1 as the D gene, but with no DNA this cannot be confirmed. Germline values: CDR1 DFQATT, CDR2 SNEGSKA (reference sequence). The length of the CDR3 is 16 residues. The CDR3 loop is CSARDQGAWDNQPQHF.

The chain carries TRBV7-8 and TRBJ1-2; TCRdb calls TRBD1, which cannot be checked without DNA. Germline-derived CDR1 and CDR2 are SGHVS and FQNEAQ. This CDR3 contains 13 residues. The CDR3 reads CASSRGQPYGYTF. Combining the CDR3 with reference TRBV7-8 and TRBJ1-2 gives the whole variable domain GAGVSQSPRYKVAKRGQDVALRCDPISGHVSLFWYQQALGQGPEFLTYFQNEAQLDKSGLPSDRFFAERPEGSVSTLKIQRTQQEDSAVYLCASSRGQPYGYTFGSGTRLTVV.

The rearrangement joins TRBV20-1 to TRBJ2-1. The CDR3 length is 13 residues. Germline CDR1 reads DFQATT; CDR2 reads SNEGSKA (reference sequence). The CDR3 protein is CSALGIFVNEQFF.

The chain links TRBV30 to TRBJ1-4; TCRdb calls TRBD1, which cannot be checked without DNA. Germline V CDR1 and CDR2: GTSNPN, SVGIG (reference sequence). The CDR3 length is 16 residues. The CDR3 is CAWGVTTGPPNEKLFF.

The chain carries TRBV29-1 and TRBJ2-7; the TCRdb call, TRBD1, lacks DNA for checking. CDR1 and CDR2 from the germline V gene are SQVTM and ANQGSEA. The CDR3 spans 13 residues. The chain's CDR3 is CSVDGQGINEQYF.

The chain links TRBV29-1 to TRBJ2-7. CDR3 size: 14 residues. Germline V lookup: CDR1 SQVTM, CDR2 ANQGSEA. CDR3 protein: CSVRRDRRSYEQYF.

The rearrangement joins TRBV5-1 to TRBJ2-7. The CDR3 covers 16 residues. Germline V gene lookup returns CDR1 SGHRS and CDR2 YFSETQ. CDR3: CASSLGTGLLTYEQYF. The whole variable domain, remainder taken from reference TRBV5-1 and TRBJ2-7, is KAGVTQTPRYLIKTRGQQVTLSCSPISGHRSVSWYQQTPGQGLQFLFEYFSETQRNKGNFPGRFSGRQFSNSRSEMNVSTLELGDSALYLCASSLGTGLLTYEQYFGPGTRLTVT.

CDR3 region: CASSSKLTRDTSTDTQYF. The chain is built from TRBV13 and TRBJ2-3; TCRdb gives TRBD1 as the D gene, but with no DNA this cannot be confirmed. This CDR3 spans 18 amino acids. CDR1 and CDR2 (germline): PRHDT, FYEKMQ (reference sequence).

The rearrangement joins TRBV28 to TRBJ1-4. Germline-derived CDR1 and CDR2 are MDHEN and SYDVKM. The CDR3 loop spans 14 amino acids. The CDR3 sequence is CASSERSINEKLFF.

The chain's CDR3 is CSVETGGTEAFF. The genes are TRBV29-1 and TRBJ1-1; TCRdb proposes TRBD1, but this gene call is untestable without DNA. There are 12 residues in the CDR3. Germline assignment: CDR1 SQVTM and CDR2 ANQGSEA.

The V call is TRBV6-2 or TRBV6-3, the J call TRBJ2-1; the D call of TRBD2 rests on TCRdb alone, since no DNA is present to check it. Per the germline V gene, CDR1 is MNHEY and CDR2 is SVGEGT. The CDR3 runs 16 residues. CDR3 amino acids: CASSYSLVAGQNEQFF.

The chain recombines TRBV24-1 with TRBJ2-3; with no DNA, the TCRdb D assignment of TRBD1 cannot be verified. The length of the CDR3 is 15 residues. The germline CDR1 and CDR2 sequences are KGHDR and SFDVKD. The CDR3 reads CATSDPLDRADTQYF.

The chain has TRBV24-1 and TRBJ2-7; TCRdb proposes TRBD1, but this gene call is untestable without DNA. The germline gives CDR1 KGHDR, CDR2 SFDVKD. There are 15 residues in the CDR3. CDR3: CATSDSHQPGYEQYF.

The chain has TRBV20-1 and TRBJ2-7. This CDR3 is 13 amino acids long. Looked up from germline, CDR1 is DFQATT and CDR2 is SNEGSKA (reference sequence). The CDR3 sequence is CSARETGTYEQYF.

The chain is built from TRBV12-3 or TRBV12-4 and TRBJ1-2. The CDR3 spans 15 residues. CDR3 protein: CASSLDGQVLRGYTF.

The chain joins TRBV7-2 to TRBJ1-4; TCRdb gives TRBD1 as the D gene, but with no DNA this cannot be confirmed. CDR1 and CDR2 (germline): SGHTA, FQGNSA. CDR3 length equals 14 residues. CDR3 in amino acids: CASRTGTGAEKLFF.

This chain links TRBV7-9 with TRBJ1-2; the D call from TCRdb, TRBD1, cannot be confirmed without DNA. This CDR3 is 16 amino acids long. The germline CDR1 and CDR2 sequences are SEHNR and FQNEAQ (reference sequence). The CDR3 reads CASSQAGGSVNYGYTF.

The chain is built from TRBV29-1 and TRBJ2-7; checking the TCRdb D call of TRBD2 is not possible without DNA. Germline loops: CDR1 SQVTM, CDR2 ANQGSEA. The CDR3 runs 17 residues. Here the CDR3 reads CSVRGVAGTRGKYEQYF.